The 15 T cell receptor beta chains given below trace back to one sample, sequenced in a study of blood T cell repertoires in COVID-19. Some clones are missing from TCRdb's copy, which holds only in-frame ones; the method was immunoSEQ multiplex PCR. Of 300,000 to 350,000 clones detected, 90% appear once; the ten largest clones hold around 4.5%. Sequenced material: PBMCs or T cells enriched from blood (not recorded which). These receptors were taken from a woman aged 18-30 years with acute COVID-19.

The chain employs TRBV5-1 and TRBJ1-1; 8 bases agree with TRBD1. J lost 5 bases, V lost 0 bases, and 12 bases had no gene match. This CDR3 is built from 17 residues. Germline CDR1 reads SGHRS; CDR2 reads YFSETQ. CDR3 in amino acids: CASSLALDRAIGTEAFF. For the CDR3, the DNA is TGCGCCAGCAGCTTGGCCCTGGACAGGGCTATAGGGACTGAAGCTTTCTTT. The full variable domain, rest sourced from reference TRBV5-1 and TRBJ1-1, is KAGVTQTPRYLIKTRGQQVTLSCSPISGHRSVSWYQQTPGQGLQFLFEYFSETQRNKGNFPGRFSGRQFSNSRSEMNVSTLELGDSALYLCASSLALDRAIGTEAFFGQGTRLTVV.

The chain recombines TRBV28 with TRBJ1-1; D is possibly TRBD1 (6 bases). Trimming cost V 1 base and J 4 bases, with 10 bases left between them. Per germline, CDR1 MDHEN and CDR2 SYDVKM. This CDR3 contains 14 residues. The CDR3 is CASSLSGEGTEAFF. The CDR3 DNA sequence: TGTGCCAGCAGTTTATCAGGGGAGGGCACTGAAGCTTTCTTT.

V is TRBV19 and J is TRBJ2-7; D unclear. CDR3 length: 11 amino acids. Germline V gives CDR1 LNHDA, CDR2 SQIVND (reference sequence). Trimming took 5 bases from V and 4 from J, leaving 6 bases between them. The CDR3 nucleotides are TGTGCCAGTAGTTCAGAATACGAGCAGTACTTC. Residues: CASSSEYEQYF.

The chain combines TRBV7-6 with TRBJ2-2, with 12 nucleotides matching TRBD2. Germline loops: CDR1 SGHVS, CDR2 FNYEAQ. This CDR3 comprises 16 residues. V lost 0 bases and J lost 4; bases outside the gene matches: 0. CDR3 region: CASSLALAGGTGELFF. CDR3 nucleotides: TGTGCCAGCAGCTTAGCACTAGCGGGAGGCACCGGGGAGCTGTTTTTT.

With respect to this clone: One end of the junction varies from germline; a read error may be responsible. The V gene is TRBV5-8, the J gene TRBJ2-3; possibly TRBD1 or TRBD2 for D (6 bases each). The germline gives CDR1 SGHTS, CDR2 YDEGEE. This CDR3 is built from 13 residues. The CDR3 sequence: CASRLGGLDTQYF. DNA of the CDR3: TGTGCCAGCAGATTGGGGGGCCTGGATACGCAGTATTTT.

This clone was counted a few times. J is TRBJ1-3 and V is TRBV28; D is possibly TRBD1 (6 bases). V shed 5 bases and J shed 4 bases, with 15 bases lying between them. This CDR3 is 15 amino acids long. Germline lookup yields CDR1 MDHEN and CDR2 SYDVKM. DNA for the CDR3: TGTGCCAGCAGTCCCCGGACAGCCTACGGAAACACCATATATTTT. This codes for CASSPRTAYGNTIYF.

There are a few counts of this clone. The J gene is TRBJ2-7, the V gene TRBV7-9; 8 bases agree with TRBD1. CDR3 size: 14 residues. Trimming took 3 bases from V and 7 from J; bases not matched to a gene: 8. Germline V CDR1 and CDR2: SEHNR, FQNEAQ (reference sequence). This CDR3 reads CASSFPQGAEEQYF. The CDR3 nucleotides are TGTGCCAGCAGCTTTCCCCAGGGGGCTGAAGAGCAGTACTTC.

The chain couples TRBV9 to TRBJ1-1; D perhaps matches TRBD1 (5 bases). Germline lookup yields CDR1 SGDLS and CDR2 YYNGEE. V was shortened by 2 bases and J by 4 bases, with 12 bases between the two germline ends. This CDR3 is 14 amino acids long. The CDR3 region has the DNA TGTGCCAGCAGCGTCGCTCGGGGGGGCACTGAAGCTTTCTTT. The encoded protein is CASSVARGGTEAFF.

V gene TRBV28 combines with J gene TRBJ1-1; D is possibly TRBD1 (6 bases). Germline V gene data show CDR1 as MDHEN and CDR2 as SYDVKM. Trimming stripped 2 bases from V and 3 bases from J, with 10 bases between. This CDR3 is built from 14 residues. DNA for the CDR3: TGTGCCAGCAGTTTAGGGGGGGCTGACACTGAAGCTTTCTTT. Its protein is CASSLGGADTEAFF.

The chain carries TRBV10-3 and TRBJ2-3; the D gene is possibly TRBD1 (5 bases). CDR3 length equals 13 residues. The ends were cut back, 3 bases at V and 4 bases at J, with 8 bases in the middle. The V gene's germline CDR1 is ENHRY and CDR2 SYGVKD. The DNA of the CDR3 is TGTGCCATCAGTGACAGGGCCCCAGATACGCAGTATTTT. Its translation is CAISDRAPDTQYF.

The chain has TRBV19 and TRBJ2-2, with D unclear. With 0 bases removed from V and 4 bases from J, the gap between germline ends came to 6 bases. This CDR3 comprises 14 residues. The V gene's germline CDR1 is LNHDA and CDR2 SQIVND (reference sequence). The CDR3 sequence: CASSIEEATGELFF. For the CDR3, the DNA is TGTGCCAGTAGTATAGAAGAGGCCACCGGGGAGCTGTTTTTT.

The rearrangement joins TRBV6-5 to TRBJ1-4; a weak D match, TRBD1 (6 bases). V was shortened by 0 bases and J by 4 bases, with 9 bases between the two germline ends. The CDR3 sequence is 15 residues long. The V gene's germline CDR1 is MNHEY and CDR2 SVGAGI. The DNA of the CDR3 is TGTGCCAGCAGTTACTCGGACAGCCATAATGAAAAACTGTTTTTT. It encodes CASSYSDSHNEKLFF.

The chain uses TRBV24-1 and TRBJ2-1, with TRBD2 matching 9 bases. The CDR3 is 18 amino acids. V shed 7 bases, J shed 13 bases, and the junction held 25 bases outside the gene matches. The germline gives CDR1 KGHDR, CDR2 SFDVKD. The CDR3 sequence is CATRKTAASGTLSQFQFF. In DNA, the CDR3 is TGTGCCACCAGGAAAACGGCGGCTAGCGGGACCTTATCCCAATTTCAGTTCTTC.

The chain couples TRBV9 to TRBJ1-2; tentatively, D is TRBD1 (6 bases). The V end was cut by 4 bases, the J end by 8 bases, with 12 bases between. The CDR3 is 12 amino acids. Germline V gene sequence: CDR1 SGDLS, CDR2 YYNGEE. The CDR3 spells CASSPGHEGYTF. The CDR3, as DNA: TGTGCCAGCAGCCCGGGACACGAAGGCTACACCTTC.

V gene TRBV19 combines with J gene TRBJ1-2, with 11 bases matching TRBD1. The V gene end was trimmed by 5 bases and the J gene end by 7 bases; junction bases not matched to a gene: 12. Germline CDR1 reads LNHDA; CDR2 reads SQIVND (reference sequence). CDR3 size: 16 residues. The CDR3 DNA is TGTGCCAGTAGTCCCTCCCGGACAGGGGGCTGGAGTGGCTACACCTTC. Protein sequence: CASSPSRTGGWSGYTF.